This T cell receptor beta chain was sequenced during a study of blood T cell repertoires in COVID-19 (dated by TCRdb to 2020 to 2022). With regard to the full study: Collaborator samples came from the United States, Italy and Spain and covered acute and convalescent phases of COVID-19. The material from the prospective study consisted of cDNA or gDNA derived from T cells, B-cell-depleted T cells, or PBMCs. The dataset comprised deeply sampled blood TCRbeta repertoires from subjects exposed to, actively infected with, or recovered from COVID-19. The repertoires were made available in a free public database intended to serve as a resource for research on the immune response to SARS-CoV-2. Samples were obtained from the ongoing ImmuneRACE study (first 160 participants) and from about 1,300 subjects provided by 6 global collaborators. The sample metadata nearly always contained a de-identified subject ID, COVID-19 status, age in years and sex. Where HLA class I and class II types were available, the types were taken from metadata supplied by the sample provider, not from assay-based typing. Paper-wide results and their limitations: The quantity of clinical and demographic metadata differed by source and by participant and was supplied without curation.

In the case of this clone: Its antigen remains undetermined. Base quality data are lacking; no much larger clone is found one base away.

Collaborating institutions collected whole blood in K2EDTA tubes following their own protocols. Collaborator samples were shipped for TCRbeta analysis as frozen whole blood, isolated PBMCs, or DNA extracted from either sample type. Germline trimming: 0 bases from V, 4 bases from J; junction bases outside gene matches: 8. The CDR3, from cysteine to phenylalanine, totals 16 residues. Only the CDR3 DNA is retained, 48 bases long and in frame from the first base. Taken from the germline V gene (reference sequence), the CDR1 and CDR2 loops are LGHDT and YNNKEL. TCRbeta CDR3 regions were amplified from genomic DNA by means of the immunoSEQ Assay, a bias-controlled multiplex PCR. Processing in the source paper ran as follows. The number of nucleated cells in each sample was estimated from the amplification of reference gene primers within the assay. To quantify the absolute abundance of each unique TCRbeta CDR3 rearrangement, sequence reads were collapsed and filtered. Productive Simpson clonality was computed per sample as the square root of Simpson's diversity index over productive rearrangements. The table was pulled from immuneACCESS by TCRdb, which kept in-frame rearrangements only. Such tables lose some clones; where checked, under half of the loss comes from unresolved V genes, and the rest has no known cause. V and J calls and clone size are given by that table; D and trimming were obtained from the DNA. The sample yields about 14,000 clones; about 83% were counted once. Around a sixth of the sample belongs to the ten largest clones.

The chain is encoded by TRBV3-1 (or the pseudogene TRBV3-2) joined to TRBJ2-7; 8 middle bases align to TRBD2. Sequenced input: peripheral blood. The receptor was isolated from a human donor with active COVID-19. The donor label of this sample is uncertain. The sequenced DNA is TGTGCCAGCAGCCAAGATGGGTCGGGGGGGCTGTACGAGCAGTACTTC. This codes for CASSQDGSGGLYEQYF.